The following is a TCR beta chain sequence with its context. Its antigen is as yet unknown. This CDR3 has 14 residues. Trimming took off 7 bases at V and 4 bases at J, with 16 bases between the two ends. From germline, CDR1 is MNHEY and CDR2 SMNVEV (reference sequence). These data originate in a study of graft-versus-host responses after intestinal transplantation. The wider study: The recipients all started with anti-thymocyte globulin induction and then took tacrolimus and steroids for 2 to 3 years.

Some clones are missing from TCRdb's copy, which holds only in-frame ones; the method was immunoSEQ multiplex PCR. The sample shows fewer than 55,000 clones, 85% to 95% of them seen only once. This clonotype originated in a human donor who was the organ donor for an intestinal transplant. The chain carries TRBV27 and TRBJ1-2; maybe TRBD1 (6 bases). Material: unstimulated CD8+ T cells sorted from spleen or lymph node cells, obtained before transplant. In DNA, the CDR3 is TGTGCCAGCAAAAAACGGGACAACTTCTATGGCTACACCTTC. Its protein is CASKKRDNFYGYTF.